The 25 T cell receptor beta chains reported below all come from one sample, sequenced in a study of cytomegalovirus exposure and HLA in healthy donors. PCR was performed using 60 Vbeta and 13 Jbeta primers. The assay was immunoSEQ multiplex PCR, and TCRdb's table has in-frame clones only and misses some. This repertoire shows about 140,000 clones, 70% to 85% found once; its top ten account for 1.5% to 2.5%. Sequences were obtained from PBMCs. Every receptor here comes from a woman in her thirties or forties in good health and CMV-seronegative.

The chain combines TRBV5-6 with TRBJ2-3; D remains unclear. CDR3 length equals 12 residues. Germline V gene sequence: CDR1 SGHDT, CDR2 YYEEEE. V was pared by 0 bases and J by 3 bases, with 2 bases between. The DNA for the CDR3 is TGTGCCAGCAGCTTGGCTACAGATACGCAGTATTTT. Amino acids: CASSLATDTQYF.

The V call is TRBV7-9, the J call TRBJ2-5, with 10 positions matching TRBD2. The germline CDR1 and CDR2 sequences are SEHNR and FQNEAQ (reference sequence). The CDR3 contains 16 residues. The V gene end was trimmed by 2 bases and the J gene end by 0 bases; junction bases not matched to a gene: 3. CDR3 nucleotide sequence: TGTGCCAGCAGCTTAACTAGCGGGACCTACCAAGAGACCCAGTACTTC. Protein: CASSLTSGTYQETQYF.

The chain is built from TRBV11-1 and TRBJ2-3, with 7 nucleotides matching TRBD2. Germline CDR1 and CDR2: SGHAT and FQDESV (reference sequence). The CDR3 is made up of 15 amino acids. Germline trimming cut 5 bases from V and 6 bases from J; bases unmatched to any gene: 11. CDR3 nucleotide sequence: TGTGCCAGCAGCCTATCCGCGGGAGCTTGGGATACGCAGTATTTT. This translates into CASSLSAGAWDTQYF.

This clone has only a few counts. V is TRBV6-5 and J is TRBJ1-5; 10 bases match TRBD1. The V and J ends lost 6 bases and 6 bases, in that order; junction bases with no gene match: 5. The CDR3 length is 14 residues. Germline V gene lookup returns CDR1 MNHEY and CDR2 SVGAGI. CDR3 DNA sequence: TGTGCCAGCAGCTGGACAGGGGGAATTCAGCCCCAGCATTTT. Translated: CASSWTGGIQPQHF.

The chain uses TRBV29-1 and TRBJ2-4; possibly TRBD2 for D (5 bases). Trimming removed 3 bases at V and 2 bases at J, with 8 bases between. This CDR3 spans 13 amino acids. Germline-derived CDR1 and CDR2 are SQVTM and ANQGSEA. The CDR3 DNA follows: TGCAGCGTTGAGGGAGTTTCCAAAAACATTCAGTACTTC. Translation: CSVEGVSKNIQYF. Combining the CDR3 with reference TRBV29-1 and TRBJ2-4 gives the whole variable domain SAVISQKPSRDICQRGTSLTIQCQVDSQVTMMFWYRQQPGQSLTLIATANQGSEATYESGFVIDKFPISRPNLTFSTLTVSNMSPEDSSIYLCSVEGVSKNIQYFGAGTRLSVL.

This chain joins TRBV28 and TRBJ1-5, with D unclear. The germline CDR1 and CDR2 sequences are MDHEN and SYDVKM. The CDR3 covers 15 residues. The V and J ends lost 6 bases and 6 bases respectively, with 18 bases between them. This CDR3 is CASSRHVVTRQPQHF. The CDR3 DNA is TGTGCCAGCAGCCGACACGTAGTGACCCGTCAGCCCCAGCATTTT.

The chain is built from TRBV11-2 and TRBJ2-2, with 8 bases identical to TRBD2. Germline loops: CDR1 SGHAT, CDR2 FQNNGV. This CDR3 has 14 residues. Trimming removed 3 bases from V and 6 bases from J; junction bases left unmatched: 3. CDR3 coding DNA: TGTGCCAGCAGCTTCGGACTAGCCCCCGGGGAGCTGTTTTTT. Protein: CASSFGLAPGELFF.

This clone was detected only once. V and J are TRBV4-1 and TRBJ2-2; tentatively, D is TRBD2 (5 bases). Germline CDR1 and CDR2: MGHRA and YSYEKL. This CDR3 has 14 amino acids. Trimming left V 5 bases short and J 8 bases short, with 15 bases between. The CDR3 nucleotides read TGCGCCAGCAGCGCTCGGGGAAGACCGGGGGAGCTGTTTTTT. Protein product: CASSARGRPGELFF.

In nucleotides, the CDR3 is TGTGCCAGCAGCCCAACCACGGGACTGATGAACACTGAAGCTTTCTTT. Amino acid sequence: CASSPTTGLMNTEAFF. The chain combines TRBV7-9 with TRBJ1-1; D possibly corresponds to TRBD1 (5 bases). With 5 bases removed from V and 0 bases from J, the gap between germline ends came to 16 bases. CDR1 is SEHNR and CDR2 is FQNEAQ in the germline V gene (reference sequence). The CDR3 spans 16 residues.

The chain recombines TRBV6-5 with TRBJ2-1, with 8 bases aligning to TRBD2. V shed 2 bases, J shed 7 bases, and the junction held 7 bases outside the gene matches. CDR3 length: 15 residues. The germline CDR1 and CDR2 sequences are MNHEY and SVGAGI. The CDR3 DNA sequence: TGTGCCAGCAGTTACGTAGCGGGAATGGCAAATGAGCAGTTCTTC. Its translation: CASSYVAGMANEQFF.

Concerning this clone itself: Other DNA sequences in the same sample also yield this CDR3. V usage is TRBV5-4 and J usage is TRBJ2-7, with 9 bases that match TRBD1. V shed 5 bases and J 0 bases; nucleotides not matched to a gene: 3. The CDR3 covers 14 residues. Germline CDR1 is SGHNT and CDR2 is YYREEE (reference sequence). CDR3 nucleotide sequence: TGTGCCAGCAGTAGACAGGGGGGCTCCTACGAGCAGTACTTC. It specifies CASSRQGGSYEQYF.

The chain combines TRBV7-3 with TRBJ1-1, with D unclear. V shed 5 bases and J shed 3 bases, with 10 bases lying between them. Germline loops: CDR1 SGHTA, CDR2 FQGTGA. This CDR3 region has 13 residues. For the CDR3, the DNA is TGTGCCAGCAGCCCACGAGATTACACTGAAGCTTTCTTT. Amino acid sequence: CASSPRDYTEAFF.

The CDR3 sequence: CASDGLAGTNEQFF. DNA of the CDR3: TGTGCCAGCGACGGACTAGCGGGGACGAATGAGCAGTTCTTC. The rearrangement links TRBV28 to TRBJ2-1; 12 bases line up with TRBD2. Per germline, CDR1 MDHEN and CDR2 SYDVKM. Trimming removed 8 bases from V and 7 bases from J; junction bases left unmatched: 6. The CDR3 contains 14 residues.

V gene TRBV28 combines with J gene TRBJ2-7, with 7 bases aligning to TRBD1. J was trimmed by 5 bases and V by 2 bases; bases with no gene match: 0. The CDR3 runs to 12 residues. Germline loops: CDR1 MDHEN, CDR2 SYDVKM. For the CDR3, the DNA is TGTGCCAGCAGTTTACAGGGGGACGAGCAGTACTTC. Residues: CASSLQGDEQYF.

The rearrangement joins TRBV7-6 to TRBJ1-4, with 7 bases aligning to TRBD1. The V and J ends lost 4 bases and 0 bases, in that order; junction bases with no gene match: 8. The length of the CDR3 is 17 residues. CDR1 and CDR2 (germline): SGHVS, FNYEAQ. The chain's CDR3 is CASSSRGQTTTNEKLFF. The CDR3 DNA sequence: TGTGCCAGCAGCTCAAGGGGACAGACTACAACTAATGAAAAACTGTTTTTT.

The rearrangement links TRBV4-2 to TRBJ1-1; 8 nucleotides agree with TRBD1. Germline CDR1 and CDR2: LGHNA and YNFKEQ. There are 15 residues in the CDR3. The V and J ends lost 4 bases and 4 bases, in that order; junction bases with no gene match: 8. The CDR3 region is CASSPREQGVTEAFF. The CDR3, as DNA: TGTGCCAGCAGCCCCCGGGAACAGGGGGTCACTGAAGCTTTCTTT.

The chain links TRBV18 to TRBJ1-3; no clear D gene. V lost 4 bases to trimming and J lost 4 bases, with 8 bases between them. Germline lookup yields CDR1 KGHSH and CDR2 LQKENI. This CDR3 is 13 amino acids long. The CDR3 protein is CASSLGSGNTIYF. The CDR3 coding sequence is TGTGCCAGCTCACTTGGCTCCGGAAACACCATATATTTT.

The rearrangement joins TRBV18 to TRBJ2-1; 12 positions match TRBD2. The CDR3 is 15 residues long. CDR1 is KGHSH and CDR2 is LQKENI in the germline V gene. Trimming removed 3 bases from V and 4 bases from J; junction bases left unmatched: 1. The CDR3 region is CASSPGTSGYNEQFF. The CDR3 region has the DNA TGTGCCAGCTCACCCGGGACTAGCGGGTACAATGAGCAGTTCTTC. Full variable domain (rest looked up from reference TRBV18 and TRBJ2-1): NAGVMQNPRHLVRRRGQEARLRCSPMKGHSHVYWYRQLPEEGLKFMVYLQKENIIDESGMPKERFSAEFPKEGPSILRIQQVVRGDSAAYFCASSPGTSGYNEQFFGPGTRLTVL.

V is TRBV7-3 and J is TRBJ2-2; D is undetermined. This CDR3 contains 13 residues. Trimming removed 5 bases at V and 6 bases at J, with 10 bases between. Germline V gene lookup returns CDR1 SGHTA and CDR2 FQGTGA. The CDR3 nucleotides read TGTGCCAGCAGCAAACACGAAGCCGGGGAGCTGTTTTTT. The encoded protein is CASSKHEAGELFF.

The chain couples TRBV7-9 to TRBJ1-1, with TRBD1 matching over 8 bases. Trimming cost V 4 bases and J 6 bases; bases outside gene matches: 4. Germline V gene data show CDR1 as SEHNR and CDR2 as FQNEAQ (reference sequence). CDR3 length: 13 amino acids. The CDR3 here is CASSSTGGSEAFF. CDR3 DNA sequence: TGTGCCAGCAGCTCTACAGGGGGGTCTGAAGCTTTCTTT.

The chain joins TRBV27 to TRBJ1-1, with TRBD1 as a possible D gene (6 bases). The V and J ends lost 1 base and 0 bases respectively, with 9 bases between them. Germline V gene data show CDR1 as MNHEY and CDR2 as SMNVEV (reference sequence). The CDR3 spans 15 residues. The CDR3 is CASSLLQGLNTEAFF. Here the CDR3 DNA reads TGTGCCAGCAGTTTATTACAGGGACTGAACACTGAAGCTTTCTTT.

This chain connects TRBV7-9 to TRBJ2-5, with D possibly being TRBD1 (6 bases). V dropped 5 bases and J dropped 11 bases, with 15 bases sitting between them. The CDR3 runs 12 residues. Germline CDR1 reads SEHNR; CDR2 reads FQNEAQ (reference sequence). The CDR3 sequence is CASSPQGWEQYF. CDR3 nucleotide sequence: TGTGCCAGCAGCCCACAGGGTTGGGAGCAGTACTTC.

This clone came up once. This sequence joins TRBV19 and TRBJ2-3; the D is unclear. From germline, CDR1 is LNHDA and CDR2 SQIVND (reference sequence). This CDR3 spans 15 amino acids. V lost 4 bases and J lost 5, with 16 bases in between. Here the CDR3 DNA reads TGTGCCAGTAGTAATGGTCCGGCTAGTGAAGATACGCAGTATTTT. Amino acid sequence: CASSNGPASEDTQYF.

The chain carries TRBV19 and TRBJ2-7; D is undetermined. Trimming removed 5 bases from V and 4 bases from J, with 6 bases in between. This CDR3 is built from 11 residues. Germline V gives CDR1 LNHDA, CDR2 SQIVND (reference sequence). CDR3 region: CASSDSYEQYF. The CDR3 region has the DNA TGTGCCAGTAGTGACTCATACGAGCAGTACTTC.

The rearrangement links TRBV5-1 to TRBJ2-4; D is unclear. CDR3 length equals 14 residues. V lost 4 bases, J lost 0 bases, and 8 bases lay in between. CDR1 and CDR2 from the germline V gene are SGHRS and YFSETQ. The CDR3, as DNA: TGCGCCAGCAGCGACGGGTTAGCCAAAAACATTCAGTACTTC. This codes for CASSDGLAKNIQYF.